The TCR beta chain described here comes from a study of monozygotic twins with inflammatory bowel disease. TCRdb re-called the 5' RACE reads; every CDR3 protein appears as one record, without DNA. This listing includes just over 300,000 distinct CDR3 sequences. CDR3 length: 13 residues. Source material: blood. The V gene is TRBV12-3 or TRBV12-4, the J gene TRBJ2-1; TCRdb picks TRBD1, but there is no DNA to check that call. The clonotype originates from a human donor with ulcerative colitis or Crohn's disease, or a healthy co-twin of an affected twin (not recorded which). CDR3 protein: CASRTTGSNEQFF.